Shown below are 27 T cell receptor beta chains from a single sample sequenced in a study of identical twins. TCRdb reanalysed the 5' RACE reads using MiXCR and keeps one entry per CDR3 protein. The sample contains about 900,000 distinct CDR3 sequences, about 12% of which appear only once. The same sample was also used in a study of yellow fever vaccine responses in identical twins.

Material: PBMCs. Receptors originate from a woman aged 18-30 years in good health.

This clonotype has just a few counts. The CDR3 DNA reads as TGCAGTGCCCTGGTCCCTGGACGGACCCAAGAGACCCAGTACTTC. Translation: CSALVPGRTQETQYF. The J gene is TRBJ2-5, the V gene TRBV20-1; D uncertain. Trimming pared 6 bases from V and 1 base from J, leaving 18 bases between. The CDR3 is 15 amino acids. The germline V gene has CDR1 DFQATT and CDR2 SNEGSKA (reference sequence).

The chain employs TRBV3-1 and TRBJ2-1; 7 nucleotides line up with TRBD1. The CDR3 has 17 amino acids. Germline CDR1 LGHDT, CDR2 YNNKEL (reference sequence). The J segment lost 1 base and the V segment lost 0 bases, leaving 6 bases of the junction unmatched. The CDR3: CASSQDPGQPSYNEQFF. As DNA, the CDR3 is TGTGCCAGCAGCCAAGACCCGGGACAGCCTTCCTACAATGAGCAGTTCTTC.

The rearrangement uses TRBV20-1 and TRBJ1-1; D perhaps matches TRBD1 (6 bases). Per the germline V gene, CDR1 is DFQATT and CDR2 is SNEGSKA (reference sequence). The length of the CDR3 is 14 residues. V gave up 5 bases and J gave up 5 bases, with 18 bases separating them. This CDR3 reads CSAWDNSGWTEAFF. DNA of the CDR3: TGCAGTGCTTGGGACAATTCAGGGTGGACTGAAGCTTTCTTT.

V usage is TRBV24-1 and J usage is TRBJ2-1, with 8 bases aligning to TRBD2. Per germline, CDR1 KGHDR and CDR2 SFDVKD. The length of the CDR3 is 17 residues. V lost 2 bases and J lost 8; bases outside the gene matches: 13. CDR3 residues: CATSDSFTGGPEDEQFF. The DNA for the CDR3 is TGTGCCACCAGTGATTCCTTCACGGGAGGGCCGGAGGATGAGCAGTTCTTC.

The gene calls are TRBV6-1 and TRBJ2-4; TRBD1 matches 9 bases. Germline V gene sequence: CDR1 MNHNS, CDR2 SASEGT. With 7 bases clipped from V and 4 bases from J, the junction kept 8 bases outside the gene matches. This CDR3 comprises 15 residues. The CDR3 DNA follows: TGTGCCAGCACCCCCGGAGGGACAGGGAAAAACATTCAGTACTTC. As protein: CASTPGGTGKNIQYF.

The V and J genes are TRBV28 and TRBJ2-4; 8 bases align to TRBD2. From germline, CDR1 is MDHEN and CDR2 SYDVKM. CDR3 size: 13 residues. With 3 bases clipped from V and 15 bases from J, the junction kept 10 bases outside the gene matches. Here the CDR3 reads CASSFREGIGRYF. The CDR3 coding sequence is TGTGCCAGCAGTTTCCGGGAGGGAATCGGACGGTACTTC.

The genes are TRBV6-1 and TRBJ2-1; 7 bases line up with TRBD1. There are 15 residues in the CDR3. The trim removed 4 bases at V and 8 bases at J, leaving 11 bases unmatched. The germline V gene has CDR1 MNHNS and CDR2 SASEGT. The CDR3, as DNA: TGTGCCAGCAGTGGGTCAGGGGGAGCGTCAGATGAGCAGTTCTTC. Translating it yields CASSGSGGASDEQFF.

This clonotype was observed a few times. V and J are TRBV20-1 and TRBJ1-2; the D gene is possibly TRBD1 (6 bases). The CDR3 consists of 15 residues. V gave up 6 bases and J gave up 5 bases, with 22 bases separating them. Germline CDR1 is DFQATT and CDR2 is SNEGSKA (reference sequence). CDR3 sequence reads: CSASGWTATGYGYTF. The DNA for the CDR3 is TGCAGTGCCTCCGGTTGGACAGCGACCGGATATGGCTACACCTTC.

The J gene is TRBJ2-7, the V gene TRBV5-1; 10 bases agree with TRBD1. V trimming: 7 bases; J trimming: 6 bases; junction bases outside the gene matches: 7. This CDR3 has 13 residues. Germline CDR1 and CDR2: SGHRS and YFSETQ. In DNA, the CDR3 is TGCGCCAGCGGGAGGACAGGGGGTCTCGAGCAGTACTTC. It encodes CASGRTGGLEQYF.

This clonotype showed up many times. This chain links TRBV10-3 with TRBJ2-3, with TRBD2 matching over 9 bases. The trim removed 4 bases at V and 6 bases at J, leaving 5 bases unmatched. This CDR3 has 14 residues. The germline CDR1 and CDR2 sequences are ENHRY and SYGVKD. CDR3: CAISGSGGGDTQYF. CDR3 nucleotides: TGTGCCATCAGTGGTAGCGGGGGAGGGGATACGCAGTATTTT.

Comments on this clonotype: A junction end diverges from the germline sequence, so it may reflect a read error. This rearrangement joins TRBV28 to TRBJ1-6; D remains ambiguous. The CDR3 runs 15 residues. Looked up from germline, CDR1 is MDHEN and CDR2 is SYDVKM. CDR3 coding DNA: TGTGCCAGCAGTACGACTGCAGGTGGTGGTTCACCCCTCAACTTT. Translation gives CASSTTAGGGSPLNF. Based on the CDR3 plus reference TRBV28 and TRBJ1-6, the full variable domain is DVKVTQSSRYLVKRTGEKVFLECVQDMDHENMFWYRQDPGLGLRLIYFSYDVKMKEKGDIPEGYSVSREKKERFSLILESASTNQTSMYLCASSTTAGGGSPLNFGNGTRLTVT.

This clonotype was observed at least ten times. V usage is TRBV12-3 or TRBV12-4 and J usage is TRBJ1-1; D is ambiguous. The ends were cut back, 3 bases at V and 7 bases at J, with 9 bases in the middle. The CDR3 contains 12 residues. CDR3 nucleotides: TGTGCCAGCAGTTTCTCCCAACTTGAAGCTTTCTTT. Its protein is CASSFSQLEAFF.

This clonotype was counted between two and nine times. The chain employs TRBV7-9 and TRBJ2-1, with a tentative D call TRBD1 (6 bases). The germline CDR1 and CDR2 sequences are SEHNR and FQNEAQ (reference sequence). The CDR3 is 14 amino acids. Trimming stripped 0 bases from V and 8 bases from J, with 11 bases between. The CDR3 protein is CASSLAGQIDEQFF. The CDR3, as DNA: TGTGCCAGCAGCTTAGCAGGACAGATCGATGAGCAGTTCTTC.

This clonotype has just a few counts. The gene calls are TRBV6-5 and TRBJ2-5; D might be TRBD2 (6 bases). CDR1 and CDR2 (germline): MNHEY, SVGAGI. V gave up 2 bases and J gave up 4 bases, with 14 bases separating them. The CDR3 is 15 amino acids. The CDR3: CASSYVGGIGETQYF. The CDR3 nucleotides are TGTGCCAGCAGTTACGTGGGGGGAATCGGAGAGACCCAGTACTTC.

This clonotype was picked up a small number of times. V is TRBV27 and J is TRBJ2-7; D may be TRBD1 (5 bases). The CDR3 has 13 residues. The germline V gene encodes CDR1 MNHEY and CDR2 SMNVEV (reference sequence). Trimming removed 2 bases from V and 5 bases from J, with 10 bases in between. Here the CDR3 DNA reads TGTGCCAGCAGTTTAGGCAGGGTCAACGAGCAGTACTTC. This encodes CASSLGRVNEQYF.

This clonotype was seen at least ten times. This sequence joins TRBV5-1 and TRBJ1-1; 8 bases align to TRBD1. The V and J ends lost 4 bases and 6 bases, in that order; junction bases with no gene match: 5. Germline CDR1 is SGHRS and CDR2 is YFSETQ. This CDR3 has 13 residues. CDR3 loop: CASSPGQGPEAFF. As DNA, the CDR3 is TGCGCCAGCAGCCCAGGACAGGGCCCTGAAGCTTTCTTT.

This clonotype was seen many times. The V call is TRBV28, the J call TRBJ2-1; TRBD2 matches at 10 bases. Per germline, CDR1 MDHEN and CDR2 SYDVKM. The CDR3 contains 16 residues. Losses at the gene ends were 2 bases for V and 6 bases for J; bases not matched to a gene: 7. The CDR3 region is CASSLLAGASPNEQFF. Written as DNA, the CDR3 is TGTGCCAGCAGTTTACTAGCGGGAGCGTCACCCAATGAGCAGTTCTTC.

V is TRBV28 and J is TRBJ2-1; possible D gene TRBD2, 6 bases. The CDR3 sequence is 15 residues long. Germline V gene sequence: CDR1 MDHEN, CDR2 SYDVKM. Trimming pared 1 base from V and 10 bases from J, leaving 17 bases between. In DNA, the CDR3 is TGTGCCAGCAGTTTATTGACTATCGGGAGTGGCGAGCAGTTCTTC. It yields the protein CASSLLTIGSGEQFF. Based on the CDR3 plus reference TRBV28 and TRBJ2-1, the full variable domain is DVKVTQSSRYLVKRTGEKVFLECVQDMDHENMFWYRQDPGLGLRLIYFSYDVKMKEKGDIPEGYSVSREKKERFSLILESASTNQTSMYLCASSLLTIGSGEQFFGPGTRLTVL.

The V gene is TRBV5-1, the J gene TRBJ2-6, with D unresolved. The germline V gene encodes CDR1 SGHRS and CDR2 YFSETQ. There are 16 residues in the CDR3. The V end lost 0 bases, the J end lost 2 bases, and 9 bases lay between the germline ends. The CDR3 region is CASSLVPKTGANVLTF. The DNA for the CDR3 is TGCGCCAGCAGCTTGGTCCCTAAAACTGGGGCCAACGTCCTGACTTTC.

The chain recombines TRBV29-1 with TRBJ1-1; no definite D call. Per germline, CDR1 SQVTM and CDR2 ANQGSEA. V gave up 3 bases and J gave up 6 bases, with 8 bases separating them. This CDR3 spans 11 amino acids. CDR3 in DNA: TGCAGCGTTGATGTCGGAGCTGAAGCTTTCTTT. Its protein product is CSVDVGAEAFF.

In this sample, this clonotype turned up a few times. The J gene is TRBJ1-2, the V gene TRBV27, with TRBD1 matching over 10 bases. Per the germline V gene, CDR1 is MNHEY and CDR2 is SMNVEV (reference sequence). This CDR3 spans 15 amino acids. V was clipped by 5 bases and J by 3 bases; unmatched bases: 6. The CDR3 here is CASSIDRGRDYGYTF. The CDR3, as DNA: TGTGCCAGCAGTATTGACAGGGGGCGAGACTATGGCTACACCTTC.

This clonotype turned up a few times. The rearrangement links TRBV6-5 to TRBJ1-2; weak D call: TRBD1 (6 bases). This CDR3 contains 12 residues. Deletions cut 7 bases from V and 7 bases from J, with 13 bases between. Germline CDR1 MNHEY, CDR2 SVGAGI. The CDR3 loop reads CASKAGAGGYTF. For the CDR3, the DNA is TGTGCCAGCAAGGCGGGGGCGGGTGGCTACACCTTC.

The genes are TRBV7-9 and TRBJ2-6, with a possible D match to TRBD1 (5 bases). This CDR3 has 17 amino acids. CDR1 and CDR2 from the germline V gene are SEHNR and FQNEAQ (reference sequence). V was cut by 3 bases and J by 1 base, with 13 bases left in between. Here the CDR3 reads CASSLAPQGSGANVLTF. CDR3 sequence (DNA): TGTGCCAGCAGCTTGGCGCCCCAGGGATCTGGGGCCAACGTCCTGACTTTC.

The rearrangement uses TRBV2 and TRBJ1-1; TRBD1 agrees at 9 bases. The CDR3 consists of 12 residues. V lost 7 bases to trimming and J lost 4 bases; unmatched junction nucleotides: 1. The germline V gene encodes CDR1 SNHLY and CDR2 FYNNEI. CDR3 region: CASIQGATEAFF. CDR3 bases: TGTGCCAGCATACAGGGGGCCACTGAAGCTTTCTTT.

This clonotype was seen a few times. The chain combines TRBV7-9 with TRBJ2-7, with TRBD2 matching over 11 bases. This CDR3 is 16 amino acids long. Germline V gene sequence: CDR1 SEHNR, CDR2 FQNEAQ (reference sequence). J gave up 2 bases and V 5 bases, and 8 bases lay outside the gene matches. CDR3 sequence (DNA): TGTGCCAGCAGCATAACGGGACTAGCGGACACCTACGAGCAGTACTTC. Protein product: CASSITGLADTYEQYF. Variable domain in full (rest from reference TRBV7-9 and TRBJ2-7): DTGVSQNPRHKITKRGQNVTFRCDPISEHNRLYWYRQTLGQGPEFLTYFQNEAQLEKSRLLSDRFSAERPKGSFSTLEIQRTEQGDSAMYLCASSITGLADTYEQYFGPGTRLTVT.

This chain connects TRBV28 to TRBJ2-4; D is undetermined. From germline, CDR1 is MDHEN and CDR2 SYDVKM. The CDR3 covers 13 residues. Trimming removed 5 bases from V and 8 bases from J, with 13 bases in between. The CDR3 sequence: CASSLAPLHIQYF. The CDR3 region has the DNA TGTGCCAGCAGTCTCGCTCCCTTGCACATTCAGTACTTC.

This clonotype has only a few counts. J is TRBJ2-5 and V is TRBV12-3 or TRBV12-4; D gene ambiguous. The CDR3 is 13 amino acids. V was clipped by 4 bases and J by 8 bases, with 14 bases between them. The CDR3: CASSSDGDTTQYF. Written as DNA, the CDR3 is TGTGCCAGCAGTTCCGATGGGGATACAACCCAGTACTTC.